These 19 T cell receptor beta chains share one sample of origin, sequenced in a study of blood T cell repertoires in COVID-19. Sequencing was performed with immunoSEQ multiplex PCR; in TCRdb, only in-frame clones are kept and a portion is missing. This table holds approximately 82,000 clones, 85% to 90% found once. Sequenced: PBMCs or T cells enriched from blood (not recorded which). All receptors derive from a woman in her fifties or sixties with acute COVID-19.

V and J are TRBV19 and TRBJ1-2; 7 bases map to TRBD1. Germline V gene sequence: CDR1 LNHDA, CDR2 SQIVND (reference sequence). The V gene end was trimmed by 3 bases and the J gene end by 8 bases; junction bases not matched to a gene: 12. This CDR3 is built from 15 residues. The CDR3 spells CASSMVPGQLGGYTF. The CDR3, as DNA: TGTGCCAGTAGTATGGTGCCGGGACAGCTGGGCGGCTACACCTTC.

The chain couples TRBV3-1 (or the pseudogene TRBV3-2) to TRBJ2-1; 7 bases match TRBD1. CDR3 size: 14 residues. The J segment lost 10 bases and the V segment lost 4 bases, leaving 10 bases of the junction unmatched. Looked up from germline, CDR1 is LGHDT and CDR2 is YNNKEL (reference sequence). CDR3 in DNA: TGTGCCAGCAGCCGCGAGGACAGGCGAGGAGAGCAGTTCTTC. Its translation is CASSREDRRGEQFF.

This chain connects TRBV3-1 (or the pseudogene TRBV3-2) to TRBJ2-7; D perhaps matches TRBD1 (5 bases). The CDR3 loop spans 15 amino acids. V shed 1 base and J shed 2 bases, with 12 bases lying between them. The V gene's germline CDR1 is LGHDT and CDR2 YNNKEL (reference sequence). CDR3 nucleotide sequence: TGTGCCAGCAGCCAAGTTGCCTCCAGGGCCTACGAGCAGTACTTC. Its translation is CASSQVASRAYEQYF.

The chain recombines TRBV24-1 with TRBJ2-1, with a weak D call TRBD1 (7 bases). Trimming removed 3 bases from V and 0 bases from J, with 23 bases in between. Germline CDR1 KGHDR, CDR2 SFDVKD. The CDR3 runs to 20 residues. The CDR3: CATSDQGGSQAGSSYNEQFF. The CDR3 DNA reads as TGTGCCACCAGTGATCAGGGGGGTAGCCAAGCAGGAAGCTCCTACAATGAGCAGTTCTTC.

The chain uses TRBV19 and TRBJ2-7, with a possible D match to TRBD2 (6 bases). Trimming stripped 1 base from V and 9 bases from J, with 19 bases between. In germline, CDR1 is LNHDA, CDR2 SQIVND (reference sequence). The CDR3 has 15 residues. The CDR3 DNA sequence: TGTGCCAGTAGTATAGTCGGTGGTGGTGGAGGGAGGCAGTACTTC. The encoded protein is CASSIVGGGGGRQYF.

This chain joins TRBV7-2 and TRBJ1-3, with no clear D. Looked up from germline, CDR1 is SGHTA and CDR2 is FQGNSA. With 1 base removed from V and 4 bases from J, the gap between germline ends came to 8 bases. The CDR3 is 14 residues long. CDR3 protein: CASSLGGGGNTIYF. The CDR3 DNA is TGTGCCAGCAGCTTAGGTGGCGGGGGAAACACCATATATTTT. Filled out from reference TRBV7-2 and TRBJ1-3, the complete variable domain reads GAGVSQSPSNKVTEKGKDVELRCDPISGHTALYWYRQSLGQGLEFLIYFQGNSAPDKSGLPSDRFSAERTGGSVSTLTIQRTQQEDSAVYLCASSLGGGGNTIYFGEGSWLTVV.

This sequence joins TRBV28 and TRBJ1-1, with 7 bases aligning to TRBD1. The CDR3 sequence is 13 residues long. Germline CDR1 MDHEN, CDR2 SYDVKM. After removal of 8 bases from V and 10 bases from J, the junction contained 13 bases not matched to a gene. The CDR3 is CASLLTGAAGAFF. The CDR3 region has the DNA TGTGCCAGCCTACTCACAGGGGCCGCGGGAGCTTTCTTT.

This chain uses TRBV19 with TRBJ2-7; D might be TRBD2 (5 bases). Germline CDR1 and CDR2: LNHDA and SQIVND (reference sequence). V lost 4 bases and J 0 bases, leaving 13 bases between the germline ends. The CDR3 consists of 15 residues. CDR3 in amino acids: CASSRSGSSSYEQYF. The CDR3 nucleotides are TGTGCCAGTAGTAGGTCGGGGAGTAGCTCCTACGAGCAGTACTTC.

This chain joins TRBV30 and TRBJ2-5; 7 nucleotides agree with TRBD2. The germline CDR1 and CDR2 sequences are GTSNPN and SVGIG (reference sequence). The V segment lost 3 bases and the J segment 1 base; nucleotides outside the gene matches: 11. CDR3 length equals 16 residues. CDR3: CAWSPGEGRAQETQYF. The DNA of the CDR3 is TGTGCCTGGAGCCCCGGGGAGGGCAGGGCCCAAGAGACCCAGTACTTC.

CDR3 sequence: CASSDSGLAGEGYEQYF. CDR3 bases: TGTGCCAGCAGTGACTCCGGACTAGCGGGAGAGGGCTACGAGCAGTACTTC. The chain combines TRBV6-4 with TRBJ2-7; 13 positions match TRBD2. Germline V gene lookup returns CDR1 MRHNA and CDR2 SNTAGT. This CDR3 region has 17 residues. V was clipped by 0 bases and J by 3 bases; unmatched bases: 5.

The gene calls are TRBV11-2 and TRBJ1-2, with 7 bases lining up with TRBD1. J lost 3 bases, V lost 5 bases, and 6 bases had no gene match. CDR1 SGHAT and CDR2 FQNNGV come from the germline V gene. The CDR3 has 14 residues. In nucleotides, the CDR3 is TGTGCCAGCAGCCAGGACAGGCTGGACTATGGCTACACCTTC. Its protein product is CASSQDRLDYGYTF.

This chain links TRBV7-6 with TRBJ1-3; D call uncertain. The CDR3 runs 16 residues. Germline loops: CDR1 SGHVS, CDR2 FNYEAQ. With 2 bases removed from V and 2 bases from J, the gap between germline ends came to 13 bases. DNA of the CDR3: TGTGCCAGCAGCTTACAGATCTTCTCTCCTGGAAACACCATATATTTT. It codes for CASSLQIFSPGNTIYF.

V usage is TRBV5-1 and J usage is TRBJ2-7, with 10 bases lining up with TRBD1. The V and J ends lost 0 bases and 5 bases, in that order; junction bases with no gene match: 2. The germline CDR1 and CDR2 sequences are SGHRS and YFSETQ. CDR3 length: 14 residues. CDR3 DNA sequence: TGCGCCAGCAGCTTGGGGACAGGGGGGAACGAGCAGTACTTC. As protein: CASSLGTGGNEQYF.

In this sample, this clone turned up once. Distinct nucleotide sequences in the sample also encode this CDR3. The rearrangement joins TRBV19 to TRBJ1-3; TRBD1 matches 8 bases. Germline lookup yields CDR1 LNHDA and CDR2 SQIVND (reference sequence). V lost 9 bases and J lost 0; bases outside the gene matches: 4. This CDR3 is 14 amino acids long. CDR3 loop: CASRTGGSGNTIYF. The CDR3 DNA sequence: TGTGCCAGCAGAACAGGGGGCTCTGGAAACACCATATATTTT. The full variable domain, with the rest looked up from reference TRBV19 and TRBJ1-3, is DGGITQSPKYLFRKEGQNVTLSCEQNLNHDAMYWYRQDPGQGLRLIYYSQIVNDFQKGDIAEGYSVSREKKESFPLTVTSAQKNPTAFYLCASRTGGSGNTIYFGEGSWLTVV.

The chain uses TRBV11-3 and TRBJ2-7; tentatively, D is TRBD1 (6 bases). V lost 4 bases, J lost 2 bases, and 12 bases lay in between. The CDR3 totals 14 residues. In germline, CDR1 is SGHNT, CDR2 YENEEA. CDR3 bases: TGTGCCAGCAGCTCCCGGGACAAGACCTACGAGCAGTACTTC. It codes for CASSSRDKTYEQYF.

The V and J genes are TRBV10-3 and TRBJ2-5, with 8 bases fitting TRBD1. The CDR3 spans 14 residues. The J segment lost 2 bases and the V segment lost 11 bases, leaving 10 bases of the junction unmatched. Germline values: CDR1 ENHRY, CDR2 SYGVKD. The CDR3 DNA sequence: TGTGCCCTTTCCCGGACAGGGAATCAAGAGACCCAGTACTTC. Protein sequence: CALSRTGNQETQYF.

The chain carries TRBV7-9 and TRBJ2-7, with D tentatively TRBD1 (6 bases). Germline CDR1 reads SEHNR; CDR2 reads FQNEAQ (reference sequence). Trimming stripped 3 bases from V and 5 bases from J, with 11 bases between. The CDR3 loop spans 13 amino acids. The CDR3 reads CASSFDQGNEQYF. CDR3 bases: TGTGCCAGCAGCTTTGATCAGGGGAACGAGCAGTACTTC. The variable domain in full, with the rest retrieved from reference TRBV7-9 and TRBJ2-7, is DTGVSQNPRHKITKRGQNVTFRCDPISEHNRLYWYRQTLGQGPEFLTYFQNEAQLEKSRLLSDRFSAERPKGSFSTLEIQRTEQGDSAMYLCASSFDQGNEQYFGPGTRLTVT.

CDR3 residues: CASSYSTGKNIQYF. CDR3 nucleotide sequence: TGTGCCAGCAGTTACTCGACAGGGAAAAACATTCAGTACTTC. This chain connects TRBV6-2 or TRBV6-3 to TRBJ2-4, with 7 positions matching TRBD1. V was pared by 0 bases and J by 4 bases, with 0 bases of the junction left unmatched. The CDR3 has 14 residues. Germline loops: CDR1 MNHEY, CDR2 SVGEGT.

The genes are TRBV12-3 or TRBV12-4 and TRBJ1-1; 8 nucleotides agree with TRBD1. This CDR3 has 12 residues. Trimming removed 2 bases from V and 9 bases from J; junction bases left unmatched: 2. CDR3: CASSLPRGQAFF. The CDR3 DNA is TGTGCCAGCAGTTTACCCAGGGGGCAAGCTTTCTTT.